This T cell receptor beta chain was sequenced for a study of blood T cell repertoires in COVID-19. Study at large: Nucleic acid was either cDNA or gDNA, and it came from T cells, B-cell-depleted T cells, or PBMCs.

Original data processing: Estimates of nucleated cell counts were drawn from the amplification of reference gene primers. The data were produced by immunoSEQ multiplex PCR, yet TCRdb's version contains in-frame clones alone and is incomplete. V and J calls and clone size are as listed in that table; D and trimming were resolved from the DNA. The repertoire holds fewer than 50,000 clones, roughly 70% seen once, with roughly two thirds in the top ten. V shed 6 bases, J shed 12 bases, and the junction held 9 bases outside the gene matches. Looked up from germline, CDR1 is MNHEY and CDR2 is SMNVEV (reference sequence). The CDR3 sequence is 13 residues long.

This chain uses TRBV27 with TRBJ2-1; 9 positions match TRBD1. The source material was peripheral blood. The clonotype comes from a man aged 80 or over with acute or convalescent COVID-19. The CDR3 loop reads CASSRQGVGVQFF. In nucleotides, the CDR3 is TGTGCCAGCAGCCGACAGGGGGTAGGGGTGCAGTTCTTC.